Presented here are 5 T cell receptor beta chains from one specimen sequenced in a study of cytomegalovirus exposure and HLA in healthy donors. PCR was performed using 60 Vbeta and 13 Jbeta primers. Sequencing was performed with immunoSEQ multiplex PCR; in TCRdb, only in-frame clones are kept and a portion is missing. This table holds about 170,000 clones. The sequencing sample was made of PBMCs. The receptors were gathered from a woman aged 60-75 years in good health and CMV-seronegative.

The chain joins TRBV5-1 to TRBJ2-7; a weak D match, TRBD2 (5 bases). V shed 5 bases and J shed 4 bases, with 16 bases lying between them. This CDR3 comprises 14 residues. Germline V gene lookup returns CDR1 SGHRS and CDR2 YFSETQ. In DNA, the CDR3 is TGCGCCAGCAGTAGGACTGGAAATGCTTACGAGCAGTACTTC. The encoded protein is CASSRTGNAYEQYF. Full variable domain (missing parts from reference TRBV5-1 and TRBJ2-7): KAGVTQTPRYLIKTRGQQVTLSCSPISGHRSVSWYQQTPGQGLQFLFEYFSETQRNKGNFPGRFSGRQFSNSRSEMNVSTLELGDSALYLCASSRTGNAYEQYFGPGTRLTVT.

This chain uses TRBV19 with TRBJ1-1; D not resolved. From germline, CDR1 is LNHDA and CDR2 SQIVND (reference sequence). Trimming left V 0 bases short and J 0 bases short, with 11 bases between. The CDR3 has 16 amino acids. CDR3 residues: CASSIDLSVVNTEAFF. The CDR3 region has the DNA TGTGCCAGTAGTATAGATCTCTCGGTTGTGAACACTGAAGCTTTCTTT.

The rearrangement joins TRBV7-9 to TRBJ2-7, with a weak D call TRBD1 (6 bases). CDR3 length equals 16 residues. V was shortened by 4 bases and J by 4 bases, with 20 bases between the two germline ends. Germline values: CDR1 SEHNR, CDR2 FQNEAQ (reference sequence). The chain's CDR3 is CASSSRQAALIYEQYF. In DNA form, the CDR3 reads TGTGCCAGCAGCTCCCGACAGGCCGCCCTGATTTACGAGCAGTACTTC.

The chain combines TRBV27 with TRBJ2-1; perhaps TRBD2 as D (5 bases). Trimming left V 5 bases short and J 9 bases short, with 14 bases between. This CDR3 contains 13 residues. CDR1 MNHEY and CDR2 SMNVEV come from the germline V gene (reference sequence). CDR3 DNA sequence: TGTGCCAGCAGTCCCCGGAGCGGCGGTGAGCAGTTCTTC. Amino acids: CASSPRSGGEQFF.

The genes are TRBV4-1 and TRBJ1-2, with D perhaps matching TRBD1 (5 bases). There are 17 residues in the CDR3. Germline CDR1 and CDR2: MGHRA and YSYEKL. V gave up 0 bases and J gave up 4 bases, with 18 bases separating them. As DNA, the CDR3 is TGCGCCAGCAGCCAAGAACGGATGACAGCTTACATCTATGGCTACACCTTC. This sequence encodes CASSQERMTAYIYGYTF.